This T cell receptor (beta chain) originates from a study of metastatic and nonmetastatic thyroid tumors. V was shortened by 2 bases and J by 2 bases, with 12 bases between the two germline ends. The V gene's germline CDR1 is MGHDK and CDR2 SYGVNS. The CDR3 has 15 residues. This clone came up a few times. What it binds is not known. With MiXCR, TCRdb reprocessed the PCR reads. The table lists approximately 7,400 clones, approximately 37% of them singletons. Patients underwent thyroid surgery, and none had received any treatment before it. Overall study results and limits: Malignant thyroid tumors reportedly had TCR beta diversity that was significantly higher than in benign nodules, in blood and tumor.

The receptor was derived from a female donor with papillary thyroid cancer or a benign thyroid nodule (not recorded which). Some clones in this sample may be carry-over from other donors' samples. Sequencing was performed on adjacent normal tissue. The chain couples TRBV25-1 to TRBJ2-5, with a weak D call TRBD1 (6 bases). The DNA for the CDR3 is TGTGCCAGCAGTGAACCCACGACAGGACAAGAGACCCAGTACTTC. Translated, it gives CASSEPTTGQETQYF.